The text below deals with one T cell receptor beta chain. There are 11 residues in the CDR3. The germline V and J ends were trimmed by 2 bases and 3 bases, with 4 bases remaining between them. The germline gives CDR1 GTSNPN, CDR2 SVGIG (reference sequence). TCRdb used MiXCR to reprocess the RT-PCR reads, holding one entry per CDR3 protein. The repertoire consists of about 960,000 distinct CDR3 sequences, with about a sixth occurring once and the leading ten covering 5% to 6.5%. This sample was taken from a study of patients and donors after allogeneic stem cell transplantation. Sequenced: blood, either unsorted or a sorted T cell fraction (not recorded which). This TCR was sampled from a human donor who was either an allogeneic HSCT recipient or a stem cell or donor lymphocyte infusion donor (not recorded which). It is not recorded whose cells these are; they may come from a transplant donor. The chain joins TRBV30 to TRBJ1-1; D uncertain. CDR3 residues: CAWSQDTEAFF. For the CDR3, the DNA is TGTGCCTGGAGTCAAGACACTGAAGCTTTCTTT.